This T cell receptor beta chain was identified in a study of human T cells and chemical hapten exposure. After removal of 8 bases from V and 2 bases from J, the junction contained 6 bases not matched to a gene. This CDR3 has 14 amino acids. Germline CDR1 SGHNT, CDR2 YYREEE (reference sequence). This sample's time point: pre-sensitization, week 0. Treatment noted: therapeutic diphenylcyclopropenone sensitization with weekly scalp DPC. The table lists this clonotype with a few counts. TCRdb redid the calling of the RACE reads with MiXCR, one entry per CDR3 protein. The profile shows about 80,000 distinct CDR3 sequences, 12% to 15% of them singletons.

The sequence was obtained from a woman aged 45-59 years with alopecia areata. Some clones in this sample may be carry-over from other donors' samples. The source material was whole blood, sampled in connection with sensitization to the hapten diphenylcyclopropenone (DPC). The chain employs TRBV5-4 and TRBJ2-7, with TRBD2 identical over 11 bases. The CDR3 DNA is TGTGCCAGGATGGGACTAGCGGAGACCTACGAGCAGTACTTC. Translation: CARMGLAETYEQYF.